This T cell receptor beta chain was found in a study of CD8 T cells in Susac syndrome. CD8+ and CD4+ T cells circulating in blood were sequenced for TCR beta. A word on this clonotype: Its specificity is not known.

Random-hexamer reverse transcription was applied to about 0.5 to 1 ug RNA. The amplification used immunoSEQ multiplex PCR on TCR beta CDR3; it spanned 54 Vbeta and 13 Jbeta. TCRdb re-called the immunoSEQ multiplex PCR reads through MiXCR, storing one row per CDR3 protein. The table shows around 180,000 distinct CDR3 sequences, with around 95% occurring only once. Study outcomes and limitations: The relatively small number of individuals in the TCR sequencing and HLA analysis was acknowledged by the study.

The sample was CD8+ T cells from PBMCs. The sequence was collected from a human donor with multiple sclerosis.

CDR3 in amino acids: CASSQVGTGPGDEQFF. The CDR3 region has the DNA TGTGCCAGCAGTCAGGTGGGGACAGGACCCGGAGATGAGCAGTTCTTC. The chain couples TRBV5-6 to TRBJ2-1; 8 bases line up with TRBD1. J was trimmed by 8 bases and V by 5 bases; bases with no gene match: 15. The CDR3 has 16 amino acids. Germline V gene sequence: CDR1 SGHDT, CDR2 YYEEEE.